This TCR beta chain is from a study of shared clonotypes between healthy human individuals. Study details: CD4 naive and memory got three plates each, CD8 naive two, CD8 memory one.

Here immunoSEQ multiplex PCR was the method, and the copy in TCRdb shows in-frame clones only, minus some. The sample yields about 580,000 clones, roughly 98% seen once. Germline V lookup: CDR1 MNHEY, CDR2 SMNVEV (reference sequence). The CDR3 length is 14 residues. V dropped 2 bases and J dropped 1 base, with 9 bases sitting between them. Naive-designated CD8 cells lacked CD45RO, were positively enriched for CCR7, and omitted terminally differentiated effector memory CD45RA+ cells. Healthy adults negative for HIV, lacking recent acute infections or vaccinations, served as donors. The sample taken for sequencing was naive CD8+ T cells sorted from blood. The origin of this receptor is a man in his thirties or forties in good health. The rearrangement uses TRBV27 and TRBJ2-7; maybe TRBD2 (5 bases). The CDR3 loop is CASSLSGRSYEQYF. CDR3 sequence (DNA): TGTGCCAGCAGTTTAAGCGGCAGATCCTACGAGCAGTACTTC.